The 26 T cell receptor beta chains reported below all come from one sample, sequenced in a study of T cells in localized non-small cell lung cancer (dated by TCRdb to 2018 to 2021). To prepare the library, the immunoSEQ multiplex PCR assay was applied. Imported from immuneACCESS, the table was reduced by TCRdb to in-frame sequences with V and J called. These copies leave out some clones; in studies compared against another copy, an unresolved V gene accounts for under half, and the cause of the remainder is not known. Within this sample are some 82,000 clones, with around three quarters of them counted one time only. Clones ranked in the top ten supply 15% to 20% of the sample. The starting material was PBMCs, obtained before any cancer treatment. The source of these receptors is a man between 40 and 75 years old with stage II squamous cell lung carcinoma.

The gene calls are TRBV9 and TRBJ1-4, with D perhaps matching TRBD1 (5 bases). Trimming took 0 bases from V and 8 from J, leaving 8 bases between them. Germline CDR1 and CDR2: SGDLS and YYNGEE. There are 13 residues in the CDR3. The CDR3 coding sequence is TGTGCCAGCAGCGTAGGGCAGGGAGAAAAACTGTTTTTT. It is translated as CASSVGQGEKLFF.

The rearrangement links TRBV7-2 to TRBJ2-5, with 7 bases that match TRBD1. The CDR3 is 14 amino acids. V was clipped by 2 bases and J by 10 bases; unmatched bases: 10. Germline values: CDR1 SGHTA, CDR2 FQGNSA. The CDR3 DNA sequence: TGTGCCAGCAGCTTAAAGGCAGGGGGTGGTAGCCAGTACTTC. It translates to CASSLKAGGGSQYF.

The chain is built from TRBV2 and TRBJ2-5, with D perhaps TRBD2 (5 bases). Trimming pared 1 base from V and 6 bases from J, leaving 12 bases between. Germline V gene lookup returns CDR1 SNHLY and CDR2 FYNNEI. The CDR3 consists of 14 residues. Here the CDR3 DNA reads TGTGCCAGCAGTGAAGGGCTAGCTGGACAGACCCAGTACTTC. Translating it yields CASSEGLAGQTQYF.

The chain recombines TRBV6-4 with TRBJ2-7; perhaps TRBD1 as D (5 bases). Germline CDR1 MRHNA, CDR2 SNTAGT. V lost 6 bases and J 5 bases, leaving 14 bases between the germline ends. The CDR3 has 13 amino acids. This chain's CDR3 is CASSQREGDEQYF. As DNA, the CDR3 is TGTGCCAGCAGCCAAAGAGAAGGGGACGAGCAGTACTTC.

This clone was seen just once. V and J are TRBV6-5 and TRBJ2-5, with TRBD2 matching over 7 bases. The CDR3 runs to 14 residues. V lost 8 bases and J lost 5; bases outside the gene matches: 11. The germline V gene has CDR1 MNHEY and CDR2 SVGAGI. CDR3 sequence (DNA): TGTGCCAGCCGGGAGACGGGGGGATGGGAGACCCAGTACTTC. Protein product: CASRETGGWETQYF.

The genes are TRBV19 and TRBJ1-6; TRBD1 is a possible D gene (6 bases). Germline V gives CDR1 LNHDA, CDR2 SQIVND (reference sequence). This CDR3 has 14 residues. V shed 5 bases and J shed 7 bases, with 12 bases lying between them. Written as DNA, the CDR3 is TGTGCCAGTAGTGTCTCGGACAGAAATTCACCCCTCCACTTT. This gives the protein CASSVSDRNSPLHF.

This clone was recorded only once. The rearrangement links TRBV30 to TRBJ1-3; 7 bases align to TRBD1. The CDR3 is 16 residues long. Per the germline V gene, CDR1 is GTSNPN and CDR2 is SVGIG (reference sequence). V shed 2 bases and J 0 bases; nucleotides not matched to a gene: 7. CDR3 nucleotide sequence: TGTGCCTGGAGTCGGGACAGCTTGAACTCTGGAAACACCATATATTTT. It specifies CAWSRDSLNSGNTIYF.

The CDR3 sequence is CASGLLSSGGVGELFF. The CDR3 DNA follows: TGTGCTAGTGGTTTGTTAAGCAGCGGGGGAGTCGGGGAGCTGTTTTTT. J is TRBJ2-2 and V is TRBV12-5; 8 bases are a match to TRBD2. This CDR3 is 16 amino acids long. V was clipped by 2 bases and J by 7 bases; unmatched bases: 9. CDR1 is LGHNT and CDR2 is FRNRAP in the germline V gene.

Comments on this clone: An end of the junction does not agree with germline; a read error may underlie this. V usage is TRBV10-3 and J usage is TRBJ2-1; 8 bases are shared with TRBD2. Germline CDR1 ENHRY, CDR2 SYGVKD. The CDR3 runs to 15 residues. For the CDR3, the DNA is TGTGCCATCAGTGAGTCCGTGACTAGCGCCCACGGTATGGTCTTC. It specifies CAISESVTSAHGMVF.

The V and J genes are TRBV30 and TRBJ1-1, with D uncertain. Trimming removed 5 bases from V and 1 base from J, with 8 bases in between. The CDR3 loop spans 12 amino acids. Germline values: CDR1 GTSNPN, CDR2 SVGIG (reference sequence). In DNA form, the CDR3 reads TGTGCCTGGGGGAAGCCGAACACTGAAGCTTTCTTT. Translating gives CAWGKPNTEAFF.

In this sample, this clone turned up many times. This chain connects TRBV4-3 to TRBJ1-6; D is perhaps TRBD1 (5 bases). Between the trimmed V and J ends, which lost 0 bases and 0 bases, there was a span of 9 bases. The germline V gene has CDR1 LGHNA and CDR2 YSLEER. The CDR3 is 17 residues long. Here the CDR3 reads CASSQDWDYSYNSPLHF. The CDR3 DNA is TGCGCCAGCAGCCAAGATTGGGACTACTCCTATAATTCACCCCTCCACTTT.

V gene TRBV6-5 combines with J gene TRBJ2-1; D possibly uses TRBD1 or TRBD2 (5 bases each). The germline V gene has CDR1 MNHEY and CDR2 SVGAGI. The V end lost 0 bases, the J end lost 8 bases, and 14 bases lay between the germline ends. CDR3 length equals 15 residues. CDR3 nucleotide sequence: TGTGCCAGCAGTTACTCCCGTTCCGGGGCCTATGAGCAGTTCTTC. It yields the protein CASSYSRSGAYEQFF.

The V and J genes are TRBV5-1 and TRBJ2-7; 9 bases agree with TRBD2. Germline-derived CDR1 and CDR2 are SGHRS and YFSETQ. V trimming: 0 bases; J trimming: 6 bases; junction bases outside the gene matches: 4. This CDR3 has 14 amino acids. The CDR3 region is CASSLGSGGSEQYF. The CDR3 region has the DNA TGCGCCAGCAGCTTGGGTAGCGGGGGTTCCGAGCAGTACTTC.

The V and J genes are TRBV5-4 and TRBJ2-1, with D perhaps matching TRBD2 (5 bases). Germline assignment: CDR1 SGHNT and CDR2 YYREEE (reference sequence). The CDR3 is 13 amino acids. Between the trimmed V and J ends, which lost 4 bases and 2 bases, there was a span of 7 bases. The CDR3: CASSPGAYNEQFF. The CDR3 coding sequence is TGTGCCAGCAGCCCCGGGGCCTACAATGAGCAGTTCTTC.

This chain connects TRBV10-3 to TRBJ2-5; D is unclear. The V gene's germline CDR1 is ENHRY and CDR2 SYGVKD. This CDR3 has 16 residues. The V end lost 11 bases, the J end lost 4 bases, and 26 bases lay between the germline ends. The chain's CDR3 is CASTIGGGAIGETQYF. CDR3 in DNA: TGTGCCTCCACCATTGGTGGTGGAGCAATAGGAGAGACCCAGTACTTC.

The chain couples TRBV27 to TRBJ1-5, with TRBD1 as a possible D gene (5 bases). Trimming took 5 bases from V and 0 from J, leaving 14 bases between them. Germline CDR1 reads MNHEY; CDR2 reads SMNVEV (reference sequence). CDR3 length equals 16 residues. CDR3 nucleotide sequence: TGTGCCAGCAGTAGCGGGACCGCGTCTAGCAATCAGCCCCAGCATTTT. This codes for CASSSGTASSNQPQHF.

This clone occurred a few times. The chain employs TRBV7-3 and TRBJ2-2, with no clear D. Trimming shortened V by 5 bases and J by 4 bases, and 8 bases separated the two germline ends. This CDR3 has 13 amino acids. The germline CDR1 and CDR2 sequences are SGHTA and FQGTGA. CDR3 DNA sequence: TGTGCCAGCAGCCCACAGAGCACCGGGGAGCTGTTTTTT. Translation gives CASSPQSTGELFF.

V usage is TRBV5-5 and J usage is TRBJ1-4; no firm D call. CDR3 length equals 14 residues. Germline V gene sequence: CDR1 SGHKS, CDR2 YYEKEE (reference sequence). The ends were cut back, 2 bases at V and 5 bases at J, with 10 bases in the middle. CDR3: CASSFGNRNEKLFF. The CDR3 DNA reads as TGTGCCAGCAGCTTTGGAAATCGGAATGAAAAACTGTTTTTT.

The chain employs TRBV30 and TRBJ2-7, with D perhaps TRBD1 (6 bases). Trimming removed 7 bases at V and 7 bases at J, with 14 bases between. The germline V gene has CDR1 GTSNPN and CDR2 SVGIG (reference sequence). The CDR3 is made up of 11 amino acids. CDR3: CASRGPTEQYF. The DNA of the CDR3 is TGTGCCTCCAGGGGCCCTACTGAGCAGTACTTC.

This clone has more than one count but fewer than ten. The chain couples TRBV18 to TRBJ1-5; D remains unclear. Germline-derived CDR1 and CDR2 are KGHSH and LQKENI. The CDR3 has 16 amino acids. The V and J ends lost 2 bases and 0 bases respectively, with 11 bases between them. This CDR3 reads CASSPWGGSSNQPQHF. CDR3 DNA: TGTGCCAGCTCACCATGGGGAGGGAGTAGCAATCAGCCCCAGCATTTT.

This chain uses TRBV7-8 with TRBJ2-2; 8 bases agree with TRBD1. CDR1 and CDR2 (germline): SGHVS, FQNEAQ. This CDR3 has 14 amino acids. The V and J ends lost 7 bases and 5 bases, in that order; junction bases with no gene match: 6. The DNA for the CDR3 is TGTGCCAGCAACCGCCGGACAGGGACCGGGGAGCTGTTTTTT. As protein: CASNRRTGTGELFF.

The rearrangement joins TRBV4-1 to TRBJ2-5, with a possible D match to TRBD2 (7 bases). The V and J ends lost 4 bases and 3 bases respectively, with 15 bases between them. Per germline, CDR1 MGHRA and CDR2 YSYEKL. The CDR3 sequence is 15 residues long. CDR3 sequence reads: CASSPWGGLEETQYF. CDR3 nucleotides: TGCGCCAGCAGCCCCTGGGGGGGGCTCGAAGAGACCCAGTACTTC.

This clone was detected a few times. V usage is TRBV7-9 and J usage is TRBJ2-1; 12 positions match TRBD2. The junction had 6 bases not matched to a gene; V was cut back by 5 bases and J by 7 bases. Germline lookup yields CDR1 SEHNR and CDR2 FQNEAQ (reference sequence). This CDR3 spans 15 amino acids. CDR3 in amino acids: CASSRLAGALNEQFF. The CDR3 region has the DNA TGTGCCAGCAGCCGACTAGCGGGAGCGCTAAATGAGCAGTTCTTC.

V usage is TRBV9 and J usage is TRBJ1-4; D is perhaps TRBD1 (5 bases). CDR3 length: 16 residues. From germline, CDR1 is SGDLS and CDR2 YYNGEE. V shed 0 bases and J shed 5 bases, with 14 bases lying between them. As DNA, the CDR3 is TGTGCCAGCAGCGTAGGGGACCGCGGGAGAAATGAAAAACTGTTTTTT. Protein: CASSVGDRGRNEKLFF.

CDR3 in amino acids: CASSVGGANEKLFF. The CDR3 DNA is TGTGCCAGCAGCGTGGGGGGGGCTAATGAAAAACTGTTTTTT. The chain couples TRBV5-4 to TRBJ1-4; a weak D match, TRBD1 (5 bases). CDR3 length: 14 amino acids. Trimming pared 4 bases from V and 3 bases from J, leaving 10 bases between. Germline V CDR1 and CDR2: SGHNT, YYREEE (reference sequence).

The CDR3 spells CASILSFYNSPLHF. CDR3 DNA: TGTGCCAGCATCCTCTCTTTCTATAATTCACCCCTCCACTTT. This chain links TRBV6-1 with TRBJ1-6; D is uncertain. Germline assignment: CDR1 MNHNS and CDR2 SASEGT. V was trimmed by 7 bases and J by 3 bases, leaving 10 bases between them. The CDR3 runs 14 residues.